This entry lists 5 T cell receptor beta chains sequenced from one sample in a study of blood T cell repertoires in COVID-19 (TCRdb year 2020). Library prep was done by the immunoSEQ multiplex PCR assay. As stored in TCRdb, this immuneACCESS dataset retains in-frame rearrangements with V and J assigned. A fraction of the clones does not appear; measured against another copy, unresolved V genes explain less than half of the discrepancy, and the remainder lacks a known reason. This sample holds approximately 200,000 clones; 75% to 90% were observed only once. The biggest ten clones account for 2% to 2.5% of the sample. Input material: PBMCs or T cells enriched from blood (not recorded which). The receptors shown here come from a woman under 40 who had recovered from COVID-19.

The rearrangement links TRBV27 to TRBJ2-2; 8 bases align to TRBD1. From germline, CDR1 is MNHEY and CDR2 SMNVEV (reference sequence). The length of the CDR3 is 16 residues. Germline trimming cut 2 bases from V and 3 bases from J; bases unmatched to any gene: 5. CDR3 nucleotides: TGTGCCAGCAGTTTAGGTCAGGGGGCTCACACCGGGGAGCTGTTTTTT. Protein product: CASSLGQGAHTGELFF.

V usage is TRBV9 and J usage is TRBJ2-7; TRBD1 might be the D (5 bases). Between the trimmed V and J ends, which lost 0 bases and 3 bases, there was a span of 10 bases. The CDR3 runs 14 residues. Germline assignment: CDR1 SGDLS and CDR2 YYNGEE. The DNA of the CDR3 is TGTGCCAGCAGCGTAGAAAGGGGAAGCTACGAGCAGTACTTC. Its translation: CASSVERGSYEQYF.

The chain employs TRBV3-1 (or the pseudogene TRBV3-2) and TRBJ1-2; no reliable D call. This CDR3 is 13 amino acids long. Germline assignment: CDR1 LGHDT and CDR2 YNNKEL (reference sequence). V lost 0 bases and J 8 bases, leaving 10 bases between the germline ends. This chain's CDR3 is CASSQEPPGGYTF. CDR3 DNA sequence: TGTGCCAGCAGCCAAGAACCCCCGGGGGGCTACACCTTC.

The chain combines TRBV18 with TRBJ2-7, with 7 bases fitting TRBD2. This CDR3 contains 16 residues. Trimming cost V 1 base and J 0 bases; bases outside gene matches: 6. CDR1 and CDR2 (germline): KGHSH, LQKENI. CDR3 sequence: CASSPQFQRDSYEQYF. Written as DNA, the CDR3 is TGTGCCAGCTCACCACAGTTCCAGCGGGACTCCTACGAGCAGTACTTC.

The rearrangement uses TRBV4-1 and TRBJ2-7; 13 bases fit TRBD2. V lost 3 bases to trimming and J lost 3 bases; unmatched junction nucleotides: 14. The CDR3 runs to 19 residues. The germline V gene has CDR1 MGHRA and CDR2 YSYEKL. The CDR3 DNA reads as TGCGCCAGCAGCCATACAATCGGGACTAGCGGGAACCCACACTACGAGCAGTACTTC. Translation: CASSHTIGTSGNPHYEQYF.